This T cell receptor beta chain derives from a study of T-cell memory formation after mild COVID-19. In TCRdb, the 5' RACE reads were re-called with MiXCR into one record per CDR3 protein. The repertoire holds fewer than 400,000 distinct CDR3 sequences, with 16% as singletons. This clonotype was counted many times. Its antigen is unidentified. Study findings and constraints: A second wave of clones peaked on day 37, and their SARS-CoV-2 specificity went unconfirmed. Clones contracting across day 15 to 85 had a balanced CD4/CD8 profile; later expanding clones leaned CD4+. Cross-reactive memory seemingly joined, as some responding clones were found in pre-infection memory.

The length of the CDR3 is 17 residues. The V gene's germline CDR1 is MGHRA and CDR2 YSYEKL. V lost 2 bases to trimming and J lost 6 bases; unmatched junction nucleotides: 8. The sequence was obtained from a man aged 18 to 30 who had mild COVID-19 (a few samples of this study predate the infection). Cell type and time point are not known. The V and J genes are TRBV4-1 and TRBJ1-6, with 9 bases that match TRBD1. The sequencing input was PBMCs or a T cell subset sorted from them (not recorded which). CDR3 residues: CASSQRQGDRFNSPLHF. Here the CDR3 DNA reads TGCGCCAGCAGCCAAAGACAGGGGGATCGCTTTAATTCACCCCTCCACTTT.